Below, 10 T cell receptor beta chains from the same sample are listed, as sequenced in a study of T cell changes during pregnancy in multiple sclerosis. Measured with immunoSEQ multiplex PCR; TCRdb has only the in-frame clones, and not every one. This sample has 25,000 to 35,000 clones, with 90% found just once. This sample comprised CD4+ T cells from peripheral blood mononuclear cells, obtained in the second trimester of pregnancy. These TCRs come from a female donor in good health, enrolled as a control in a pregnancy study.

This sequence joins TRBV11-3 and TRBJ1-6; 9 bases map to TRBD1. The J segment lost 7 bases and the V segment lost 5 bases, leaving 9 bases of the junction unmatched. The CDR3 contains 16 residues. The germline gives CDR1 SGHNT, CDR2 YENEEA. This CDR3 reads CASSPDRGMENSPLHF. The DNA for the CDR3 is TGTGCCAGCAGCCCAGACAGGGGGATGGAAAATTCACCCCTCCACTTT. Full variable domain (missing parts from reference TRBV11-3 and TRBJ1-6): EAGVVQSPRYKIIEKKQPVAFWCNPISGHNTLYWYLQNLGQGPELLIRYENEEAVDDSQLPKDRFSAERLKGVDSTLKIQPAELGDSAVYLCASSPDRGMENSPLHFGNGTRLTVT.

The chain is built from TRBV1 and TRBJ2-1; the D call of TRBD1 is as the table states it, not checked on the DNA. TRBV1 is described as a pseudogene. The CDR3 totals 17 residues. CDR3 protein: CTSSRIRGGPSYNEQFF. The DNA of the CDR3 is TGCACCAGCAGCCGAATCAGGGGTGGGCCTAGCTACAATGAGCAGTTCTTC.

The chain's CDR3 is CASRFSGYNEQFF. CDR3 nucleotides: TGTGCCAGCCGCTTTAGCGGATACAATGAGCAGTTCTTC. The V and J genes are TRBV27 and TRBJ2-1; perhaps TRBD2 as D (6 bases). Between the trimmed V and J ends, which lost 8 bases and 4 bases, there was a span of 12 bases. The length of the CDR3 is 13 residues. Germline assignment: CDR1 MNHEY and CDR2 SMNVEV (reference sequence).

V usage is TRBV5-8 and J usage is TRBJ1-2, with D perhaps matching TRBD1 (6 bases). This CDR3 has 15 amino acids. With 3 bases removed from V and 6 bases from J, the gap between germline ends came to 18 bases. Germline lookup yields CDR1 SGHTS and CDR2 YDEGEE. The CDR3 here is CASSWSRTAPDGYTF. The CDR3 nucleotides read TGTGCCAGCAGCTGGAGTCGGACAGCCCCCGATGGCTACACCTTC.

DNA of the CDR3: TGTGCCAGCAGCTCACAGGGGGGATATTACGAGCAGTACTTC. Translating gives CASSSQGGYYEQYF. This chain connects TRBV7-9 to TRBJ2-7, with 8 bases that match TRBD1. Losses at the gene ends were 4 bases for V and 4 bases for J; bases not matched to a gene: 6. This CDR3 spans 14 amino acids. Germline CDR1 SEHNR, CDR2 FQNEAQ (reference sequence).

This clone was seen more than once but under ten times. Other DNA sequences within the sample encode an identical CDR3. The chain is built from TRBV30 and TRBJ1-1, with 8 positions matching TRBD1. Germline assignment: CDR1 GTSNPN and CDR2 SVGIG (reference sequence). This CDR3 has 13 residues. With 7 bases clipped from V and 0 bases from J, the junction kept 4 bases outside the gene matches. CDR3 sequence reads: CASRGQVNTEAFF. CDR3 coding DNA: TGTGCCTCGAGGGGACAGGTGAACACTGAAGCTTTCTTT.

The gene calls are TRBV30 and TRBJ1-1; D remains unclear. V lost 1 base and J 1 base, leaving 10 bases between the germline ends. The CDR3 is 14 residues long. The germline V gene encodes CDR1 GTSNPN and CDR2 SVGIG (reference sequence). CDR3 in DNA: TGTGCCTGGAGTGGTGGACGGGGGAACACTGAAGCTTTCTTT. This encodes CAWSGGRGNTEAFF.

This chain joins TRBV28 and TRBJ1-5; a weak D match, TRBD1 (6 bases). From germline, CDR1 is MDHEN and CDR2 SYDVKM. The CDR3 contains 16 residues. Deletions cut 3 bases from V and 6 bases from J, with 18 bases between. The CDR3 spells CASSFSVRGSGQPQHF. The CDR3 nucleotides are TGTGCCAGCAGTTTTAGCGTCAGGGGCTCGGGTCAGCCCCAGCATTTT.

The CDR3 is CASSIGSGVNTGELFF. In DNA, the CDR3 is TGTGCCAGCAGCATAGGGTCAGGGGTGAACACCGGGGAGCTGTTTTTT. The chain carries TRBV7-9 and TRBJ2-2, with D perhaps TRBD1 (6 bases). Germline CDR1 reads SEHNR; CDR2 reads FQNEAQ (reference sequence). The CDR3 loop spans 16 amino acids. V lost 5 bases to trimming and J lost 1 base, with 14 bases between them.

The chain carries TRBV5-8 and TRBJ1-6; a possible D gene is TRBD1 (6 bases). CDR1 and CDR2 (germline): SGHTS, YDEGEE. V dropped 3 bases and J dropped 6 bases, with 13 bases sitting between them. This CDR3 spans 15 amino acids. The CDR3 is CASSSSGQSNSPLHF. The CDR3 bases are TGTGCCAGCAGCTCATCGGGACAAAGTAATTCACCCCTCCACTTT.